The clone carrying this TCR beta chain has ten or more counts. Germline and junction disagree at one end, which may indicate a read error. Time point specified: persistent/refractory GD, antithyroid drugs over 5 years with positive TRAb. The TCR library used RNA extracted from PBMCs. The data derive from a study of regulatory T cells in long-lasting Graves disease. Assembly of TCR beta libraries relied on iRepertoire HTBI primers together with Arm-PCR of CDR3 regions. Via MiXCR, TCRdb re-called the multiplex PCR reads, giving one row per CDR3 protein. The sample includes 300,000 to 500,000 distinct CDR3 sequences, around 21% of them seen just once. The receptor was derived from a female donor with Graves disease. Sequenced here: peripheral blood mononuclear cells (PBMCs), sampled when the disease was refractory, from a patient treated with antithyroid drugs.

CDR3 sequence (DNA): TGTGCCAGCAGCTTAGCCGGCGCCTCCTACGCGCAGTACTTC. This translates into CASSLAGASYAQYF. This chain joins TRBV7-2 and TRBJ2-7; D call uncertain. The germline gives CDR1 SGHTA, CDR2 FQGNSA. The length of the CDR3 is 14 residues.